One sample yielded the 29 T cell receptor beta chains listed below, sequenced in a study of T cell clonality in common variable immunodeficiency. Using immunoSEQ multiplex PCR, the repertoire was profiled, and TCRdb retains in-frame clones only, with some absent. The data show 50,000 or so clones, none appearing only once, with approximately 5.9% held by the ten largest. Sequencing input: peripheral blood mononuclear cells. The receptors were gathered from a person aged 18-70 years in good health.

A remark on this clone: The sequence runs out 3 residues before the end of the CDR3; the remainder is reconstructed from the germline J gene. V usage is TRBV6-1 and J usage is TRBJ1-2; no clear D gene. Germline V lookup: CDR1 MNHNS, CDR2 SASEGT. CDR3 size: 14 residues. CDR3 bases read: TGTGCCAGCAGTGTCCAGGAGTTCTCCTACGAC. This codes for CASSVQEFSYD. The full CDR3 protein is CASSVQEFSYDYTF.

This clone came up many times. Coverage ceases 3 residues before the CDR3 finishes, and the germline J gene fills in the end. This chain connects TRBV5-6 to TRBJ2-7; 8 positions agree with TRBD1. CDR1 SGHDT and CDR2 YYEEEE come from the germline V gene. The length of the CDR3 is 15 residues. With V trimmed by 4 bases and J by 1 base, 7 bases remained unmatched. The DNA read from the CDR3 is TGTGCCAGCAGCGCCCCGACAGGGGAATCCTACGAG. It encodes CASSAPTGESYE. The CDR3 as a whole reads CASSAPTGESYEQYF.

This clone was seen repeatedly, ten times or more. The CDR3 is cut off 3 residues early in the read; its end comes from the germline J gene. V gene TRBV18 combines with J gene TRBJ2-5; TRBD2 matches at 9 bases. The CDR3 runs 16 residues. Germline V gene data show CDR1 as KGHSH and CDR2 as LQKENI. Trimming at V came to 5 bases and at J to 4 bases, leaving 11 bases not matched to a gene. Partial CDR3 DNA: TGTGCCAGCTCAAAGTCCGGGGCTAGCGGGGCAGAGACC. Translating gives CASSKSGASGAET. The whole CDR3 reads CASSKSGASGAETQYF.

The sample holds many counts of this clone. The read is 3 residues too short to cover the CDR3 end, so that end is filled in from the germline J gene. The genes are TRBV7-9 and TRBJ1-2, with 10 bases identical to TRBD1. The ends lost 5 bases at V and 6 bases at J; junction bases unmatched: 9. Germline V gives CDR1 SEHNR, CDR2 FQNEAQ (reference sequence). The CDR3 totals 15 residues. The CDR3 sequence is CASSRKQGQGNGYTF. The CDR3 DNA, read in part, is TGTGCCAGCAGCCGCAAACAGGGACAGGGGAATGGC.

This clone was detected ten times or more. The read terminates 3 residues before the CDR3 end, so the remaining end is supplied by the germline J gene. J is TRBJ2-1 and V is TRBV5-4, with D perhaps TRBD1 (5 bases). CDR3 length: 14 residues. Germline CDR1 is SGHNT and CDR2 is YYREEE (reference sequence). V was trimmed by 9 bases and J by 1 base, leaving 14 bases between them. CDR3 DNA, as far as it was read: TGTGCCACCCCCAGGAAGGGGTCCTACAATGAG. The encoded protein is CATPRKGSYNE. The CDR3 as a whole reads CATPRKGSYNEQFF.

The sample holds many counts of this clone. Sequencing ends 3 residues short of the CDR3 end; the germline J gene provides the rest. The chain recombines TRBV7-6 with TRBJ2-3; 12 bases are shared with TRBD2. Looked up from germline, CDR1 is SGHVS and CDR2 is FNYEAQ. The CDR3 runs 15 residues. Losses at the gene ends were 4 bases for V and 4 bases for J; bases not matched to a gene: 3. The part of the CDR3 DNA that was read is TGTGCCAGCAGCTCTAGCGGGGGGGCGGCAGATACG. Translation: CASSSSGGAADT. The full CDR3 is CASSSSGGAADTQYF. The full variable domain, its missing parts supplied by reference TRBV7-6 and TRBJ2-3, is GAGVSQSPRYKVTKRGQDVALRCDPISGHVSLYWYRQALGQGPEFLTYFNYEAQQDKSGLPNDRFSAERPEGSISTLTIQRTEQRDSAMYRCASSSSGGAADTQYFGPGTRLTVL.

The sample holds a few counts of this clone. The read finishes 3 residues shy of the CDR3 end, and the germline J gene is used to complete it. This sequence joins TRBV18 and TRBJ1-2, with D perhaps TRBD1 (6 bases). V was shortened by 3 bases and J by 5 bases, with 13 bases between the two germline ends. CDR1 and CDR2 (germline): KGHSH, LQKENI. The CDR3 is 14 amino acids. CDR3 bases read: TGTGCCAGCTCACCTAGCAGGGGTGATTATGGC. Translation: CASSPSRGDYG. The CDR3 as a whole reads CASSPSRGDYGYTF.

In its sample, this clone was seen many times. The CDR3 extends 3 residues past the end of the read, so its final part is completed from the germline J gene. The V and J genes are TRBV4-1 and TRBJ2-7; TRBD1 matches at 8 bases. Germline V gene sequence: CDR1 MGHRA, CDR2 YSYEKL. The ends lost 1 base at V and 1 base at J; junction bases unmatched: 0. This CDR3 contains 14 residues. The DNA read from the CDR3 is TGCGCCAGCAGCCAAGGACAGGGGTCCTACGAG. Translating gives CASSQGQGSYE. The whole CDR3 sequence is CASSQGQGSYEQYF.

Concerning this clone: The CDR3 end falls 3 residues outside the read, so it is completed with the germline J gene. V and J are TRBV30 and TRBJ1-2, with 8 bases identical to TRBD1. Germline CDR1 reads GTSNPN; CDR2 reads SVGIG (reference sequence). CDR3 size: 12 residues. The chain's CDR3 is CATGQGSYDYTF. The sequenced part of the CDR3 DNA is TGTGCCACAGGACAGGGTTCCTACGAC.

This clone is medium-sized in the sample. The read ends 3 residues shy of where the CDR3 ends; the end is completed using the germline J gene. The chain employs TRBV4-2 and TRBJ2-3, with a tentative D call TRBD1 (5 bases). Germline loops: CDR1 LGHNA, CDR2 YNFKEQ. V was clipped by 0 bases and J by 4 bases, with 17 bases between them. The CDR3 spans 17 residues. The part of the CDR3 DNA that was read is TGTGCCAGCAGCCAAGATCCAGGGATGATACGTGCAGATACG. The encoded protein is CASSQDPGMIRADT. The entire CDR3 is CASSQDPGMIRADTQYF.

This clone was detected ten times or more. The DNA ends 3 residues before the CDR3 does, and the rest of the CDR3 is filled in from the germline J gene. The sample carries other DNA sequences with the same CDR3. V gene TRBV13 combines with J gene TRBJ1-2; the D gene is possibly TRBD1 (5 bases). The CDR3 loop spans 15 amino acids. The V end lost 3 bases, the J end lost 0 bases, and 11 bases lay between the germline ends. Germline lookup yields CDR1 PRHDT and CDR2 FYEKMQ (reference sequence). The CDR3 reads CASSFGQGPNYGYTF. The part of the CDR3 DNA that was read is TGTGCCAGCAGCTTCGGGCAGGGCCCTAACTATGGC.

This clone was counted ten times or more. Read data end 3 residues before the CDR3 end; the end is taken from the germline J gene. The rearrangement joins TRBV10-3 to TRBJ1-3; 7 bases agree with TRBD1. J lost 3 bases, V lost 11 bases, and 7 bases had no gene match. CDR3 length equals 13 residues. Germline values: CDR1 ENHRY, CDR2 SYGVKD. The CDR3 loop is CAGGTVGGNTIYF. The CDR3 bases that were read are TGTGCCGGCGGGACAGTCGGTGGAAACACC.

There are many counts of this clone. The CDR3 is cut off 3 residues early in the read; its end comes from the germline J gene. This chain joins TRBV18 and TRBJ1-1, with D possibly being TRBD1 (5 bases). Trimming shortened V by 3 bases and J by 0 bases, and 8 bases separated the two germline ends. The germline V gene has CDR1 KGHSH and CDR2 LQKENI. The CDR3 loop spans 14 amino acids. This CDR3 is CASSPGQLNTEAFF. Incomplete CDR3 DNA: TGTGCCAGCTCACCTGGACAACTGAACACTGAA.

Turning to this clone: A much bigger clone sits one base away, suggesting this may be a read error. The CDR3 end is not reached by the read, which stops 3 residues before it; the germline J gene fills it in. The chain combines TRBV6-9 with TRBJ2-4; tentatively, D is TRBD1 or TRBD2 (5 bases each). The CDR3 totals 15 residues. Looked up from germline, CDR1 is MNHGY and CDR2 is SVAAGI. CDR3 sequence: CASSYKRGGRETQYF. The sequenced part of the CDR3 DNA is TGTGCCAGCAGTTATAAGAGGGGCGGAAGAGAGACT.

This clone was recorded at least ten times. The read stops 3 residues short of the end of the CDR3; the missing end is completed from the germline J gene. The rearrangement uses TRBV5-4 and TRBJ2-3; 7 nucleotides align to TRBD2. The V gene's germline CDR1 is SGHNT and CDR2 YYREEE (reference sequence). This CDR3 spans 16 amino acids. The V segment lost 3 bases and the J segment 0 bases; nucleotides outside the gene matches: 7. CDR3 sequence reads: CASSYRTGGSTDTQYF. Partial CDR3 DNA: TGTGCCAGCAGCTACCGGACCGGGGGGAGCACAGATACG.

This clone has a count of ten or more. The read ends 3 residues before the CDR3 terminus; that terminus is restored from the germline J gene. The chain couples TRBV28 to TRBJ1-2; D is ambiguous. The V gene's germline CDR1 is MDHEN and CDR2 SYDVKM. With 3 bases removed from V and 6 bases from J, the gap between germline ends came to 14 bases. The CDR3 contains 14 residues. The CDR3 bases that were read are TGTGCCAGCAGTTTGGGCAGAGGAGTTCATGGC. Its translation is CASSLGRGVHG. Given in full, the CDR3 is CASSLGRGVHGYTF.

This clone was found many times. CDR3 DNA (partial): TGTGCCAGCACCCTGTGGGCTAGCGGTTACAATGAC. Its protein product is CASTLWASGYND. The complete CDR3 reads CASTLWASGYNDYTF. The rearrangement joins TRBV7-2 to TRBJ1-2; D call uncertain. The read falls 3 residues short of the CDR3 end, and the missing part is taken from the germline J gene. Germline values: CDR1 SGHTA, CDR2 FQGNSA. This CDR3 is 15 amino acids long.

This clone has a count of ten or more. The observed sequence ends 3 residues before the CDR3 terminus, with the missing tail filled in from the germline J gene. The chain links TRBV6-1 to TRBJ1-5; 9 positions agree with TRBD1. After removal of 4 bases from V and 8 bases from J, the junction contained 9 bases not matched to a gene. Germline V gene data show CDR1 as MNHNS and CDR2 as SASEGT. The CDR3 length is 15 residues. The covered CDR3 bases are TGTGCCAGCAGTGCCCGGGACAGGGCGGCAGAGCCC. The encoded protein is CASSARDRAAEP. The whole CDR3 region reads CASSARDRAAEPQHF.

This clone was seen a few times. The read ends 3 residues early relative to the CDR3; the germline J gene fills the gap. V gene TRBV19 combines with J gene TRBJ2-3, with TRBD2 matching over 8 bases. The CDR3 totals 13 residues. CDR1 is LNHDA, CDR2 SQIVND, per germline (reference sequence). Here the CDR3 reads CASNGGALSTQYF. The part of the CDR3 DNA that was read is TGTGCCAGTAACGGGGGGGCCTTATCCACG.

A few counts support this clone. The read gets to within 3 residues of the CDR3 end, and the germline J gene fills in the rest. V usage is TRBV18 and J usage is TRBJ1-1; D gene uncertain. Trimming pared 7 bases from V and 0 bases from J, leaving 15 bases between. The CDR3 extends over 15 amino acids. Germline V gene lookup returns CDR1 KGHSH and CDR2 LQKENI. The CDR3 sequence: CASLTPYQMNTEAFF. CDR3 bases read: TGTGCCAGCTTGACTCCCTATCAAATGAACACTGAA.

This clone was detected only a few times. The sequence runs out 3 residues before the end of the CDR3; the remainder is reconstructed from the germline J gene. The chain uses TRBV11-2 and TRBJ1-1; D is perhaps TRBD1 (5 bases). The CDR3 is made up of 14 amino acids. V gave up 1 base and J gave up 3 bases, with 9 bases separating them. Germline-derived CDR1 and CDR2 are SGHAT and FQNNGV. The CDR3 loop is CASSLVMTDTEAFF. CDR3 DNA (partial): TGTGCCAGCAGCTTAGTTATGACAGACACTGAA.

In this sample, this clone turned up many times. Read coverage stops 3 residues before the CDR3 terminus; the germline J gene supplies the remainder. The J gene is TRBJ1-5, the V gene TRBV20-1, with 8 bases matching TRBD1. The V and J ends lost 3 bases and 1 base, in that order; junction bases with no gene match: 8. The CDR3 extends over 16 amino acids. The germline CDR1 and CDR2 sequences are DFQATT and SNEGSKA (reference sequence). The sequenced CDR3 bases are TGCAGTGCTAGGGCAACAGGGGGAGGGAGCAATCAGCCC. Amino acid sequence: CSARATGGGSNQP. The whole CDR3 reads CSARATGGGSNQPQHF.

This clone appeared many times. The sequenced fragment ends 3 residues before the CDR3 boundary, so the rest is inferred from the germline J gene. The rearrangement uses TRBV20-1 and TRBJ1-1, with a tentative D call TRBD1 (6 bases). Germline CDR1 DFQATT, CDR2 SNEGSKA (reference sequence). This CDR3 spans 15 amino acids. V lost 0 bases and J 3 bases, leaving 14 bases between the germline ends. CDR3 region: CSARELGGGDTEAFF. CDR3 DNA (partial): TGCAGTGCTAGAGAACTAGGTGGGGGCGACACTGAA.

This clone occurred many times. The CDR3 end lies 3 residues beyond the end of the read and is filled in from the germline J gene. The V gene is TRBV30, the J gene TRBJ1-5, with D maybe TRBD1 (5 bases). CDR3 size: 13 residues. The V and J ends lost 0 bases and 4 bases respectively, with 7 bases between them. Germline CDR1 is GTSNPN and CDR2 is SVGIG (reference sequence). CDR3: CAWSVDRNQPQHF. The CDR3 bases that were read are TGTGCCTGGAGTGTCGACAGAAATCAGCCC.

To note about this clone: The read terminates 3 residues before the CDR3 end, so the remaining end is supplied by the germline J gene. V gene TRBV2 combines with J gene TRBJ2-1, with D perhaps TRBD1 (7 bases). The V gene lost 2 bases and the J gene lost 7 bases, with 15 bases spanning the gap. This CDR3 contains 15 residues. CDR1 is SNHLY and CDR2 is FYNNEI in the germline V gene. CDR3 bases read: TGTGCCAGCAGTGAATCGGGGGCAGGGGGTAATGAG. This gives the protein CASSESGAGGNE. The full CDR3 protein is CASSESGAGGNEQFF. The full variable domain, with the rest looked up from reference TRBV2 and TRBJ2-1, is EPEVTQTPSHQVTQMGQEVILRCVPISNHLYFYWYRQILGQKVEFLVSFYNNEISEKSEIFDDQFSVERPDGSNFTLKIRSTKLEDSAMYFCASSESGAGGNEQFFGPGTRLTVL.

This clone was detected many times. The read halts 3 residues ahead of the CDR3 end, with the missing end drawn from the germline J gene. J is TRBJ2-7 and V is TRBV6-1; TRBD1 might be the D (6 bases). Germline V CDR1 and CDR2: MNHNS, SASEGT. CDR3 length: 14 residues. Trimming left V 5 bases short and J 2 bases short, with 13 bases between. CDR3 bases read: TGTGCCAGCAGTAAAGGACAGTTTGCCTACGAG. This sequence encodes CASSKGQFAYE. The full CDR3 protein reads CASSKGQFAYEQYF.

This clone has ten or more counts. The CDR3 goes on 3 residues after the read ends, and that part is filled in from the germline J gene. The chain carries TRBV15 and TRBJ2-6; 9 bases agree with TRBD1. There are 14 residues in the CDR3. V was clipped by 9 bases and J by 4 bases; unmatched bases: 4. The germline V gene encodes CDR1 LNHNV and CDR2 YYDKDF (reference sequence). CDR3 bases read: TGTGCCACACAGGGGGCGGTCGGGGCCAACGTC. Protein sequence: CATQGAVGANV. The whole CDR3 is CATQGAVGANVLTF.

This clone was seen ten or more times. Coverage ceases 3 residues before the CDR3 finishes, and the germline J gene fills in the end. The V and J genes are TRBV30 and TRBJ2-7; a weak D match, TRBD1 (6 bases). The CDR3 totals 14 residues. Germline CDR1 and CDR2: GTSNPN and SVGIG (reference sequence). V lost 3 bases and J 3 bases, leaving 15 bases between the germline ends. The CDR3 DNA, read in part, is TGTGCCTGGAGCAGACAGGATCTTAACTACGAG. Protein sequence: CAWSRQDLNYE. The complete CDR3 protein is CAWSRQDLNYEQYF. Together with reference TRBV30 and TRBJ2-7, the CDR3 gives the full variable domain: SQTIHQWPATLVQPVGSPLSLECTVEGTSNPNLYWYRQAAGRGLQLLFYSVGIGQISSEVPQNLSASRPQDRQFILSSKKLLLSDSGFYLCAWSRQDLNYEQYFGPGTRLTVT.

In the case of this clone: Sequence at one end of the junction differs from germline and may be a read error. The sequence runs out 3 residues before the end of the CDR3; the remainder is reconstructed from the germline J gene. Other nucleotide sequences from this sample produce the same CDR3. The chain has TRBV7-2 and TRBJ1-3; D ambiguous. This CDR3 comprises 15 residues. Germline lookup yields CDR1 SGHTA and CDR2 FQGNSA. The CDR3 loop reads CASSLTVFSGNTIYF. The covered CDR3 bases are TGTGCCAGCAGCTTAACAGTCTTCTCTGGAAACACA.